These 6 T cell receptor beta chains share one sample of origin, sequenced in a study of shared clonotypes between healthy human individuals. Sequencing was performed with immunoSEQ multiplex PCR; in TCRdb, only in-frame clones are kept and a portion is missing. The data contain under 1,900,000 clones, approximately 98.5% of them singletons. Sample: naive CD4+ T cells sorted from blood. Sample subset: CD45RA+ positively selected. Receptors were obtained from a man aged 25-40 years in good health.

The V call is TRBV11-2, the J call TRBJ2-1; no firm D call. Between the trimmed V and J ends, which lost 0 bases and 10 bases, there was a span of 10 bases. Per the germline V gene, CDR1 is SGHAT and CDR2 is FQNNGV. This CDR3 has 13 residues. The chain's CDR3 is CASSLDGVGEQFF. The CDR3 nucleotides read TGTGCCAGCAGCTTAGACGGCGTAGGGGAGCAGTTCTTC. The full variable domain, its missing parts supplied by reference TRBV11-2 and TRBJ2-1, is EAGVAQSPRYKIIEKRQSVAFWCNPISGHATLYWYQQILGQGPKLLIQFQNNGVVDDSQLPKDRFSAERLKGVDSTLKIQPAKLEDSAVYLCASSLDGVGEQFFGPGTRLTVL.

J is TRBJ1-2 and V is TRBV5-1; TRBD1 agrees at 8 bases. Germline V CDR1 and CDR2: SGHRS, YFSETQ. CDR3 length: 17 residues. The trim removed 0 bases at V and 4 bases at J, leaving 11 bases unmatched. The CDR3 region is CASSLVTGDRYGYGYTF. In DNA form, the CDR3 reads TGCGCCAGCAGCTTGGTGACAGGGGACCGCTATGGCTATGGCTACACCTTC.

The V and J genes are TRBV6-1 and TRBJ2-7; D is uncertain. V was shortened by 11 bases and J by 9 bases, with 8 bases between the two germline ends. Germline CDR1 reads MNHNS; CDR2 reads SASEGT. The CDR3 loop spans 8 amino acids. The CDR3 region has the DNA TGTGCCGTAGTAGGGCAGTACTTC. It specifies CAVVGQYF.

V gene TRBV28 combines with J gene TRBJ1-1; 7 bases align to TRBD1. Germline CDR1 MDHEN, CDR2 SYDVKM. The J segment lost 7 bases and the V segment lost 2 bases, leaving 7 bases of the junction unmatched. The CDR3 is 14 amino acids. The CDR3 sequence is CASSLRDSYHEAFF. The CDR3 region has the DNA TGTGCCAGCAGTTTAAGGGACAGCTACCATGAAGCTTTCTTT.

Turning to this clone: The same CDR3 can be traced to other DNA sequences in this sample. The chain combines TRBV5-1 with TRBJ2-7; 10 bases fit TRBD2. J was trimmed by 3 bases and V by 2 bases; bases with no gene match: 2. Per germline, CDR1 SGHRS and CDR2 YFSETQ. The CDR3 totals 14 residues. CDR3 residues: CASSLAGGLYEQYF. The CDR3 DNA follows: TGCGCCAGCAGCTTAGCGGGAGGGCTCTACGAGCAGTACTTC.

The chain combines TRBV11-2 with TRBJ1-2; 8 nucleotides align to TRBD1. J gave up 6 bases and V 1 base, and 7 bases lay outside the gene matches. Looked up from germline, CDR1 is SGHAT and CDR2 is FQNNGV. The CDR3 is 15 residues long. DNA of the CDR3: TGTGCCAGCAGCTTAGCCCCGGACAGGGTAGATGGCTACACCTTC. It yields the protein CASSLAPDRVDGYTF. Looking up the rest from reference TRBV11-2 and TRBJ1-2 gives the full variable domain: EAGVAQSPRYKIIEKRQSVAFWCNPISGHATLYWYQQILGQGPKLLIQFQNNGVVDDSQLPKDRFSAERLKGVDSTLKIQPAKLEDSAVYLCASSLAPDRVDGYTFGSGTRLTVV.